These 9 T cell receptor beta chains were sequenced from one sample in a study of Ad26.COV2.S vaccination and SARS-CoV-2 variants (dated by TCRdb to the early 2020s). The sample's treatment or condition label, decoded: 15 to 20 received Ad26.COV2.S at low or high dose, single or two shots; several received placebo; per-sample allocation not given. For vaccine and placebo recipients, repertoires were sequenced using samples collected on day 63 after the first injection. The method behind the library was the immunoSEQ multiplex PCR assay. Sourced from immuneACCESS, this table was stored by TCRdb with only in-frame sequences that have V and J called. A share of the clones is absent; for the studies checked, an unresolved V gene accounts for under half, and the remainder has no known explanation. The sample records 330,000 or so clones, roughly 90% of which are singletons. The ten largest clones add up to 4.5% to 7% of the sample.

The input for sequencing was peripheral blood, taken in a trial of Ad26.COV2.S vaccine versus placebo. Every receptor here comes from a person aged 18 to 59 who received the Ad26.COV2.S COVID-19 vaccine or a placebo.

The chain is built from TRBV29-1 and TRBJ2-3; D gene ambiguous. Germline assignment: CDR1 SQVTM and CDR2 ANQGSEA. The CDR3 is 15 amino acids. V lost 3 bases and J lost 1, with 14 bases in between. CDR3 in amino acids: CSVDPDSPRTDTQYF. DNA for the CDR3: TGCAGCGTTGACCCTGACTCCCCGCGCACAGATACGCAGTATTTT.

The DNA of the CDR3 is TGCGCCAGCAGCTTGGGGGTAGCGGGAGCTTCCTACAATGAGCAGTTCTTC. Amino acid sequence: CASSLGVAGASYNEQFF. This chain connects TRBV5-1 to TRBJ2-1; 9 bases are a match to TRBD2. The CDR3 runs 17 residues. Per the germline V gene, CDR1 is SGHRS and CDR2 is YFSETQ. V dropped 0 bases and J dropped 1; count of bases not matched to a gene: 5.

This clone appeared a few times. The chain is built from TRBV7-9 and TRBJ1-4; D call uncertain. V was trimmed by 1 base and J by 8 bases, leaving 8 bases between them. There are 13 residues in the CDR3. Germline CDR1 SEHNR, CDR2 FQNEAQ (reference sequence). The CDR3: CASSLVEEEKLFF. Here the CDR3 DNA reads TGTGCCAGCAGCTTAGTTGAGGAGGAAAAACTGTTTTTT.

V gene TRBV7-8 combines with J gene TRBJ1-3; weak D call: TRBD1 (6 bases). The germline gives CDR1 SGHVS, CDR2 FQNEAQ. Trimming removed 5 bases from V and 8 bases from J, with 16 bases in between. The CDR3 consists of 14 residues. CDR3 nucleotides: TGTGCCAGCAGCGCCGACAGGTTAGGGCACACCATATATTTT. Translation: CASSADRLGHTIYF.

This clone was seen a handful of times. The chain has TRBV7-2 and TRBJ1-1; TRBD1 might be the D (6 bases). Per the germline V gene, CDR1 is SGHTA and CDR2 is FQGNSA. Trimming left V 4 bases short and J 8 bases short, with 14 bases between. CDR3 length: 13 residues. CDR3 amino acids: CASSSLDSLEAFF. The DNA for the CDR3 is TGTGCCAGCAGCTCCCTGGACAGTCTCGAAGCTTTCTTT.

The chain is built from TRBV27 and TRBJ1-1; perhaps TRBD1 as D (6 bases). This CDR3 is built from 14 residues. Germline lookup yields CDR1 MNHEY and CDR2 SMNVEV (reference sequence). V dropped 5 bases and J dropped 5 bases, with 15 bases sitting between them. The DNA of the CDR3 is TGTGCCAGCAGTAGCTCAGGGGTTGCGACTGAAGCTTTCTTT. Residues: CASSSSGVATEAFF.

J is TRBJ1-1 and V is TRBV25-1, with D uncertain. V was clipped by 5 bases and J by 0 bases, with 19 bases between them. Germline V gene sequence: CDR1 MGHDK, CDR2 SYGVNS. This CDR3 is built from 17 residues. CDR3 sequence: CASSPGPPQRMNTEAFF. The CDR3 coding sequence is TGTGCCAGCAGTCCCGGGCCCCCACAGCGGATGAACACTGAAGCTTTCTTT.

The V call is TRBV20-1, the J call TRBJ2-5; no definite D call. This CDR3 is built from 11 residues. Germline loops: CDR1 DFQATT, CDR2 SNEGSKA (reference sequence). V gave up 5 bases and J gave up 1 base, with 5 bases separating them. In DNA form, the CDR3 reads TGCAGTGCTGACCCCCAAGAGACCCAGTACTTC. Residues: CSADPQETQYF.

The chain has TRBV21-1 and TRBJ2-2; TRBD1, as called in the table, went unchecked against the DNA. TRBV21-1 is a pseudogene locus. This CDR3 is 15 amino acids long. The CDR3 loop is CASSTRGRCTGELFF. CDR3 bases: TGTGCCAGCAGCACCAGGGGGAGGTGCACCGGGGAGCTGTTTTTT.